These 11 T cell receptor beta chains originate from one sample sequenced in a study of blood T cell repertoires in COVID-19. The protocol was immunoSEQ multiplex PCR, while the TCRdb copy is restricted to in-frame clones and leaves out a portion. This table holds about 300,000 clones, roughly 83% found once. Sequencing was carried out using peripheral blood. These receptors all stem from a woman in her 50s with acute or convalescent COVID-19.

V and J are TRBV6-5 and TRBJ2-2; 8 bases agree with TRBD2. The CDR3 loop spans 15 amino acids. Looked up from germline, CDR1 is MNHEY and CDR2 is SVGAGI. Trimming removed 0 bases from V and 7 bases from J; junction bases left unmatched: 4. The CDR3 nucleotides are TGTGCCAGCAGTTACTCTTCGGGAGGGGTCGGGGAGCTGTTTTTT. Residues: CASSYSSGGVGELFF.

The J gene is TRBJ2-1, the V gene TRBV10-1; 12 nucleotides line up with TRBD2. The CDR3 totals 14 residues. Looked up from germline, CDR1 is WNHNN and CDR2 is SYGVQD (reference sequence). V gave up 10 bases and J gave up 5 bases; unmatched junction bases: 6. The CDR3 here is CATPSGRANNEQFF. For the CDR3, the DNA is TGCGCCACCCCTAGCGGGAGGGCCAACAATGAGCAGTTCTTC.

V gene TRBV7-2 combines with J gene TRBJ2-2; the D is unclear. The CDR3 has 12 residues. Germline CDR1 is SGHTA and CDR2 is FQGNSA. Trimming took 5 bases from V and 9 from J, leaving 10 bases between them. As DNA, the CDR3 is TGTGCCAGCAGCCCTTCTCCTTGGGAGCTGTTTTTT. It encodes CASSPSPWELFF.

As concerns this clone: Different DNA sequences within this sample yield the same CDR3. The chain couples TRBV5-1 to TRBJ1-6, with D hard to call. CDR3 size: 14 residues. The V and J ends lost 0 bases and 5 bases respectively, with 6 bases between them. CDR1 is SGHRS, CDR2 YFSETQ, per germline. The CDR3 region is CASSLGQNNSPLHF. The CDR3 DNA reads as TGCGCCAGCAGCTTGGGTCAAAATAATTCACCCCTCCACTTT.

The genes are TRBV29-1 and TRBJ2-1, with 8 bases aligning to TRBD2. V lost 1 base and J lost 3; bases outside the gene matches: 11. CDR1 is SQVTM and CDR2 is ANQGSEA in the germline V gene. The CDR3 covers 17 residues. The CDR3: CSVEAPSGLEIYNEQFF. The CDR3 region has the DNA TGCAGCGTTGAAGCTCCATCGGGACTAGAGATCTACAATGAGCAGTTCTTC.

This chain links TRBV28 with TRBJ1-4, with D possibly being TRBD1 (6 bases). The CDR3 runs 14 residues. Per germline, CDR1 MDHEN and CDR2 SYDVKM. V was trimmed by 5 bases and J by 5 bases, leaving 12 bases between them. This chain's CDR3 is CASSRAGENEKLFF. As DNA, the CDR3 is TGTGCCAGCAGTCGGGCAGGGGAGAATGAAAAACTGTTTTTT.

The chain joins TRBV6-7 to TRBJ2-3; TRBD2 agrees at 7 bases. TRBV6-7 is an open reading frame whose function is uncertain. This CDR3 has 16 residues. V trimming: 2 bases; J trimming: 7 bases; junction bases outside the gene matches: 12. The DNA of the CDR3 is TGTGCCAGCAGTTACCCGGTTTTGACTAGCATTCATACGCAGTATTTT. As protein: CASSYPVLTSIHTQYF.

This clone appeared a few times. V usage is TRBV6-2 or TRBV6-3 and J usage is TRBJ2-5; TRBD2 is a possible D gene (6 bases). There are 13 residues in the CDR3. Germline V lookup: CDR1 MNHEY, CDR2 SVGEGT. V lost 2 bases to trimming and J lost 4 bases, with 8 bases between them. In DNA, the CDR3 is TGTGCCAGCAGTTACGTGGGAGGAGAGACCCAGTACTTC. Amino acids: CASSYVGGETQYF.

The V gene is TRBV9, the J gene TRBJ1-1; D may be TRBD1 (5 bases). V shed 0 bases and J shed 9 bases, with 12 bases lying between them. The CDR3 loop spans 13 amino acids. The germline CDR1 and CDR2 sequences are SGDLS and YYNGEE. The CDR3 DNA reads TGTGCCAGCAGCGTAGAGAGCCAGGGTAAAGCTTTCTTT. Translated, it gives CASSVESQGKAFF.

This clone was recorded once. V usage is TRBV24-1 and J usage is TRBJ2-3; TRBD1 matches at 7 bases. The CDR3 runs 16 residues. V was pared by 0 bases and J by 5 bases, with 7 bases of the junction left unmatched. Germline V gives CDR1 KGHDR, CDR2 SFDVKD. CDR3 sequence reads: CATSDLQQGTGDTQYF. CDR3 bases: TGTGCCACCAGTGATTTGCAACAGGGGACGGGAGATACGCAGTATTTT.

This clone was detected only once. CDR3 loop: CATGFHEQYF. CDR3 bases: TGTGCCACGGGATTTCACGAGCAGTACTTC. The chain combines TRBV28 with TRBJ2-7; maybe TRBD2 (5 bases). Trimming took 10 bases from V and 5 from J, leaving 9 bases between them. The CDR3 runs 10 residues. The germline V gene encodes CDR1 MDHEN and CDR2 SYDVKM.